Each of the 28 T cell receptor beta chains below was sequenced from the same sample in a study of vaccination effects on CD4 cells after COVID-19. These TCRs are of unknown antigen specificity. Sequencing used immunoSEQ multiplex PCR; TCRdb keeps in-frame clones, though not all of them. The sample includes about 20,000 clones, approximately 77% of them seen just once. The ViraFEST assay expanded antigen-specific CD4+ T cells with viral peptide pools before sequencing. Having been cultured for roughly 11 days, the cells underwent CD4+ T cell isolation. Vaccination of participants consisted of two doses of either the BNT162b2 or mRNA-1273 vaccine. This sample comprised CD4+ T cells from PBMCs cultured with HCoV-NL63 spike peptides, obtained after COVID-19 vaccination. The receptors here all came from a human donor who received a COVID-19 vaccine.

The CDR3 nucleotides are TGTGCCAGCAGCACAGTCGCCGGGACGGACTATGGCTACACCTTC. Translated, it gives CASSTVAGTDYGYTF. The J gene is TRBJ1-2, the V gene TRBV7-2, with D perhaps TRBD1 (5 bases). Germline CDR1 SGHTA, CDR2 FQGNSA. The CDR3 has 15 amino acids. Trimming removed 5 bases at V and 3 bases at J, with 16 bases between.

This sequence joins TRBV4-1 and TRBJ2-7, with no clear D. Germline assignment: CDR1 MGHRA and CDR2 YSYEKL. V was clipped by 3 bases and J by 7 bases, with 16 bases between them. The CDR3 runs to 14 residues. The DNA for the CDR3 is TGCGCCAGCAGCCATCTCAGGTTGTTGGGAGAGCAGTACTTC. Residues: CASSHLRLLGEQYF.

This clone was observed a handful of times. The genes are TRBV13 and TRBJ2-7; D might be TRBD2 (6 bases). Germline CDR1 is PRHDT and CDR2 is FYEKMQ (reference sequence). V was cut by 0 bases and J by 0 bases, with 12 bases left in between. The CDR3 extends over 16 amino acids. The CDR3 sequence is CASSLGSRDFSYEQYF. In nucleotides, the CDR3 is TGTGCCAGCAGCTTAGGAAGTCGGGACTTCTCCTACGAGCAGTACTTC.

This chain joins TRBV7-8 and TRBJ1-6; D gene uncertain. The CDR3 is 12 amino acids. Germline V gene sequence: CDR1 SGHVS, CDR2 FQNEAQ. Trimming cost V 1 base and J 12 bases, with 7 bases left between them. The CDR3 DNA reads as TGTGCCAGCAGCTTAGACCGGGGACCCCTCCACTTT. Amino acids: CASSLDRGPLHF.

V gene TRBV6-5 combines with J gene TRBJ2-2; 8 bases are shared with TRBD2. V was clipped by 7 bases and J by 4 bases; unmatched bases: 8. The V gene's germline CDR1 is MNHEY and CDR2 SVGAGI. The CDR3 loop spans 15 amino acids. The CDR3 reads CASTIGGAVTGELFF. CDR3 DNA sequence: TGTGCCAGCACCATCGGGGGGGCAGTCACCGGGGAGCTGTTTTTT.

The J gene is TRBJ1-5, the V gene TRBV4-2; no firm D call. The germline gives CDR1 LGHNA, CDR2 YNFKEQ. V was trimmed by 4 bases and J by 5 bases, leaving 9 bases between them. The CDR3 spans 13 residues. CDR3 DNA: TGTGCCAGCAGCCCGTCTGAGGATCAGCCCCAGCATTTT. The encoded protein is CASSPSEDQPQHF.

V is TRBV14 and J is TRBJ2-7, with a tentative D call TRBD2 (5 bases). Trimming removed 4 bases from V and 6 bases from J, with 10 bases in between. The length of the CDR3 is 12 residues. Germline values: CDR1 SGHDN, CDR2 FVKESK. The chain's CDR3 is CASSRGEGEQYF. The CDR3 DNA follows: TGTGCCAGCAGCCGGGGTGAGGGCGAGCAGTACTTC.

This chain connects TRBV5-6 to TRBJ2-3; D gene uncertain. Germline assignment: CDR1 SGHDT and CDR2 YYEEEE. The CDR3 loop spans 15 amino acids. V lost 5 bases, J lost 0 bases, and 13 bases lay in between. The CDR3: CASSYDTPSTDTQYF. In DNA, the CDR3 is TGTGCCAGCAGTTACGACACACCTAGCACAGATACGCAGTATTTT.

The chain uses TRBV5-1 and TRBJ1-1, with D perhaps matching TRBD1 (6 bases). V dropped 4 bases and J dropped 0 bases, with 10 bases sitting between them. This CDR3 has 14 residues. CDR1 SGHRS and CDR2 YFSETQ come from the germline V gene. CDR3 sequence reads: CASSTTGLNTEAFF. CDR3 nucleotides: TGCGCCAGCAGCACAACAGGGTTGAACACTGAAGCTTTCTTT.

In nucleotides, the CDR3 is TGTGCCAGCAGCCAAGACTCCGGCTTCAATCAGCCCCAGCATTTT. Translating gives CASSQDSGFNQPQHF. The V and J genes are TRBV3-1 (or the pseudogene TRBV3-2) and TRBJ1-5; D is ambiguous. The V end was cut by 0 bases, the J end by 3 bases, with 9 bases between. The germline V gene has CDR1 LGHDT and CDR2 YNNKEL (reference sequence). The CDR3 runs to 15 residues.

The rearrangement uses TRBV29-1 and TRBJ2-7; 7 nucleotides match TRBD2. The CDR3 has 17 amino acids. J gave up 2 bases and V 4 bases, and 17 bases lay outside the gene matches. Per the germline V gene, CDR1 is SQVTM and CDR2 is ANQGSEA. CDR3: CSVVVSRRRGNTYEQYF. The DNA of the CDR3 is TGCAGCGTTGTAGTCTCCAGGAGGCGGGGGAATACCTACGAGCAGTACTTC.

The V gene is TRBV5-8, the J gene TRBJ1-5; D is uncertain. This CDR3 is built from 15 residues. Per the germline V gene, CDR1 is SGHTS and CDR2 is YDEGEE. V lost 1 base and J lost 0, with 8 bases in between. The CDR3: CASSLPDYSNQPQHF. The CDR3 nucleotides read TGTGCCAGCAGCTTGCCAGACTATAGCAATCAGCCCCAGCATTTT.

The J gene is TRBJ2-2, the V gene TRBV21-1; the D call in the table, TRBD2, was not verified against the DNA. TRBV21-1 is listed as a pseudogene. The CDR3 totals 16 residues. The CDR3 region has the DNA TGTGCCAGCAGCAAAGTATGCAGACTAGCAACCGGGGAGCTGTTTTTT. Residues: CASSKVCRLATGELFF.

This rearrangement joins TRBV10-3 to TRBJ1-1; D call uncertain. V was cut by 3 bases and J by 6 bases, with 17 bases left in between. The germline CDR1 and CDR2 sequences are ENHRY and SYGVKD. The CDR3 consists of 15 residues. CDR3 residues: CAISEPSGANAEAFF. CDR3 coding DNA: TGTGCCATCAGTGAACCCTCGGGCGCTAACGCTGAAGCTTTCTTT.

The rearrangement joins TRBV12-3 or TRBV12-4 to TRBJ1-2, with no clear D. There are 12 residues in the CDR3. V lost 1 base to trimming and J lost 4 bases, with 4 bases between them. This CDR3 is CASSLGAYGYTF. DNA for the CDR3: TGTGCCAGCAGTTTAGGAGCCTATGGCTACACCTTC.

This clone was seen only once. The V gene is TRBV7-9, the J gene TRBJ2-5; maybe TRBD2 (5 bases). CDR1 and CDR2 (germline): SEHNR, FQNEAQ (reference sequence). Deletions cut 2 bases from V and 0 bases from J, with 13 bases between. The CDR3 contains 16 residues. The DNA of the CDR3 is TGTGCCAGCAGCTTAATGGGATCGGGGTACCAAGAGACCCAGTACTTC. The encoded protein is CASSLMGSGYQETQYF.

This chain uses TRBV9 with TRBJ1-2; no definite D call. This CDR3 is built from 14 residues. Trimming left V 0 bases short and J 6 bases short, with 12 bases between. CDR1 is SGDLS, CDR2 YYNGEE, per germline. The CDR3 here is CASSVEWGRNGYTF. Written as DNA, the CDR3 is TGTGCCAGCAGCGTAGAATGGGGAAGGAATGGCTACACCTTC.

The chain couples TRBV19 to TRBJ1-5; D might be TRBD1 (5 bases). Trimming took off 7 bases at V and 1 base at J, with 14 bases between the two ends. The germline V gene has CDR1 LNHDA and CDR2 SQIVND (reference sequence). The CDR3 consists of 15 residues. In nucleotides, the CDR3 is TGTGCCAGTATCGTGCAAAAGGGGAGCAATCAGCCCCAGCATTTT. Translated: CASIVQKGSNQPQHF.

In this sample, this clone turned up a few times. This rearrangement joins TRBV6-6 to TRBJ2-5, with 7 bases fitting TRBD1. There are 15 residues in the CDR3. Germline CDR1 MNHNY, CDR2 SVGAGI (reference sequence). V shed 6 bases and J 0 bases; nucleotides not matched to a gene: 7. The CDR3 loop reads CASSRGQTDQETQYF. CDR3 coding DNA: TGTGCCAGCAGCAGGGGACAGACCGACCAAGAGACCCAGTACTTC.

This chain connects TRBV6-5 to TRBJ2-1, with unresolved D. The CDR3 loop spans 13 amino acids. V gave up 8 bases and J gave up 1 base, with 9 bases separating them. Germline CDR1 and CDR2: MNHEY and SVGAGI. The DNA of the CDR3 is TGTGCCAGCGGCAGCCCATCCTACAATGAGCAGTTCTTC. Translating gives CASGSPSYNEQFF.

The V gene is TRBV6-6, the J gene TRBJ1-1; D ambiguous. V dropped 5 bases and J dropped 1 base, with 8 bases sitting between them. The CDR3 contains 13 residues. Germline CDR1 reads MNHNY; CDR2 reads SVGAGI (reference sequence). The DNA for the CDR3 is TGTGCCAGCAGTAAGATCAAGAACACTGAAGCTTTCTTT. Its protein product is CASSKIKNTEAFF.

The chain is built from TRBV6-1 and TRBJ2-4, with D perhaps matching TRBD2 (7 bases). V lost 3 bases and J 8 bases, leaving 20 bases between the germline ends. Germline assignment: CDR1 MNHNS and CDR2 SASEGT. CDR3 length: 16 residues. The CDR3 here is CASSDGGGSKGYIQYF. CDR3 nucleotide sequence: TGTGCCAGCAGTGATGGGGGCGGGAGTAAAGGATACATTCAGTACTTC.

There are a few counts of this clone. J is TRBJ2-1 and V is TRBV2, with unresolved D. V lost 2 bases, J lost 10 bases, and 12 bases lay in between. Germline CDR1 and CDR2: SNHLY and FYNNEI. CDR3 size: 13 residues. The CDR3 sequence: CASSERWVAEQFF. The CDR3 nucleotides read TGTGCCAGCAGTGAAAGATGGGTGGCCGAGCAGTTCTTC.

J is TRBJ1-6 and V is TRBV3-1 (or the pseudogene TRBV3-2); D perhaps matches TRBD1 (5 bases). V was pared by 0 bases and J by 8 bases, with 8 bases between. The CDR3 consists of 14 residues. Germline V gene sequence: CDR1 LGHDT, CDR2 YNNKEL (reference sequence). The DNA of the CDR3 is TGTGCCAGCAGCCAAGATGGGGGGTATTCACCCCTCCACTTT. It translates to CASSQDGGYSPLHF.

The chain employs TRBV27 and TRBJ1-1; maybe TRBD1 (5 bases). The CDR3 contains 13 residues. Germline CDR1 MNHEY, CDR2 SMNVEV (reference sequence). The ends were cut back, 5 bases at V and 4 bases at J, with 11 bases in the middle. For the CDR3, the DNA is TGTGCCAGCAGTCTGCGGAGGGGCACTGAAGCTTTCTTT. It is translated as CASSLRRGTEAFF.

V and J are TRBV2 and TRBJ2-1, with 13 positions matching TRBD2. This CDR3 region has 15 residues. The V and J ends lost 8 bases and 8 bases, in that order; junction bases with no gene match: 9. The germline gives CDR1 SNHLY, CDR2 FYNNEI. The chain's CDR3 is CASGETSGRVDEQFF. CDR3 nucleotides: TGTGCCAGCGGGGAAACTAGCGGGAGGGTCGATGAGCAGTTCTTC.

This clone was detected only a few times. The chain couples TRBV2 to TRBJ1-2; TRBD1 matches 7 bases. Trimming at V came to 0 bases and at J to 1 base, leaving 5 bases not matched to a gene. The germline CDR1 and CDR2 sequences are SNHLY and FYNNEI. CDR3 length: 16 residues. The CDR3 nucleotides are TGTGCCAGCAGTGAAGCGGAGACAGGGAATAACTATGGCTACACCTTC. Amino acid sequence: CASSEAETGNNYGYTF.

This clone appeared a single time. V is TRBV6-5 and J is TRBJ2-2, with D unclear. The V gene lost 2 bases and the J gene lost 8 bases, with 9 bases spanning the gap. Germline V CDR1 and CDR2: MNHEY, SVGAGI. CDR3 size: 13 residues. The CDR3 protein is CASSYPRPGELFF. The DNA for the CDR3 is TGTGCCAGCAGTTACCCCAGACCGGGGGAGCTGTTTTTT.